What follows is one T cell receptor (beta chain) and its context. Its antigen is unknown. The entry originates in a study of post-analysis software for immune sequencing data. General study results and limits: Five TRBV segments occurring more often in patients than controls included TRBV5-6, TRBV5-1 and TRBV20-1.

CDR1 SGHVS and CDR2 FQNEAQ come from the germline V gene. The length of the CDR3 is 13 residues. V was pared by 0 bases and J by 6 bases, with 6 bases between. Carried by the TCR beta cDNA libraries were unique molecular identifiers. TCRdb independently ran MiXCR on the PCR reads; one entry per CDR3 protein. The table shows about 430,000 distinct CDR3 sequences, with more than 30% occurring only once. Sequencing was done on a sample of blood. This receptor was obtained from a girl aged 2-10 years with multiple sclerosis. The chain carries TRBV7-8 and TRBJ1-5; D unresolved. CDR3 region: CASSLAEIQPQHF. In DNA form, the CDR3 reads TGTGCCAGCAGCTTAGCGGAAATTCAGCCCCAGCATTTT.